This T cell receptor (beta chain) is from a study of blood T cell repertoires in COVID-19. Study details: Acute-phase and convalescent COVID-19 samples originated in the United States, Italy and Spain. PBMCs, B-cell-depleted T cells, or T cells provided the cDNA or gDNA that made up the material.

Germline assignment: CDR1 SNHLY and CDR2 FYNNEI. Losses at the gene ends were 4 bases for V and 2 bases for J; bases not matched to a gene: 1. The CDR3 is 13 residues long. Remarks on this clone: Within the sample, other DNA sequences also encode this same CDR3.

In the original analysis: Using reference gene primer amplification, nucleated cell counts were estimated. The assay was immunoSEQ multiplex PCR, and TCRdb's table has in-frame clones only and misses some. The V and J calls and clone size were taken over from that table, and D and trimming were inferred from the DNA. The table shows 150,000 to 200,000 clones, with 79% occurring only once. Source material: peripheral blood. The sequence derives from a man in his fifties or sixties with active or convalescent COVID-19. This sequence joins TRBV2 and TRBJ2-5, with 7 bases that match TRBD1. The CDR3 region has the DNA TGTGCCAGCAGTGTCAGGGGGCAAGAGACCCAGTACTTC. Protein sequence: CASSVRGQETQYF. The full variable domain, with the rest looked up from reference TRBV2 and TRBJ2-5, is EPEVTQTPSHQVTQMGQEVILRCVPISNHLYFYWYRQILGQKVEFLVSFYNNEISEKSEIFDDQFSVERPDGSNFTLKIRSTKLEDSAMYFCASSVRGQETQYFGPGTRLLVL.